This T cell receptor (beta chain) stems from a study of cytomegalovirus exposure and HLA in healthy donors (dated 2017 in TCRdb). Regarding the study in general: An earlier analysis of more than 550 of the donors reported 276 Gb of sequence data and 95 million to 140 million unique TCR beta sequences obtained from around 190 million T cells. A later analysis re-examined previously published TCR beta repertoires from more than 600 donors and added high-resolution HLA genotyping to investigate patterns of TCR occurrence. Alongside the repertoire data, information on donor age, sex, ethnicity and CMV serostatus was compiled. A later genetic analysis took genome-wide SNP genotypes for about three fifths of the 666 donors and used that subset as a discovery cohort. Of the roughly 400 genotyped donors, 75% to 85% were placed in the genetic ancestry cluster associated with self-reported Caucasian donors. A separate validation cohort of roughly 130 different subjects was used in addition to the approximately 700-subject first cohort. All discovery cohort repertoires had been generated using a single sequencing platform. A handful of DR-DQ haplotypes were treated as single units for association and clustering because of strong linkage in the cohort. The study profiled the T cell repertoires of some 610 subjects by immunosequencing and related them to cytomegalovirus serostatus. Both class I and class II loci were covered by HLA typing, at four-digit resolution. Typing coverage differed by locus: A, B, C, DRB1 and DQB1 were typed in roughly 620-630 donors, DQA1 in around 500, DPA1 in nearly 610, and DPB1 in just under 490. To predict cytomegalovirus infection status, the study brought together high-throughput TCR immunosequencing, statistical association of individual TCRs with disease status, and machine learning. An early release covering roughly 600 HLA-typed donors comprised approximately 290 gigabases of sequencing data and tens of millions of unique TCR sequences. To decide whether each TCR beta V gene segment behaved as functional or pseudogenic, an earlier analysis of some 580 of the donors relied on high-throughput TCR beta sequencing. The study aimed to test whether signatures of past pathogen exposure could be identified by cataloging public T cell receptors. Across under 500 genotyped donors of the cohort, an average of roughly 250,000 unique TCR beta nucleotide sequences per donor were sequenced, and roughly 20% of those sequences were non-productive. In the later analysis, no new phenotypic data were used to find candidate immune exposures; instead, reliance was placed on TCR beta sequences and their occurrence across donors. General study outcomes and caveats: In a later genetic analysis, fewer N-insertions in productive TCRs were reported among donors in an Asian-associated ancestry cluster than the roughly 710-donor mean. In a later analysis, HLA-associated TCR beta chains showed more clonal expansion and lower generation probabilities than non-associated chains that were equally common. According to a later analysis, most CMV-associated TCR beta chains appeared to be HLA-restricted, and the HLA associations seemed to be driven largely by CMV exposure. A later analysis associated 15,000 to 20,000 TCR beta sequences with specific HLA alleles at a false discovery rate of 0.05. In vitro tests confirmed that three of the cytomegalovirus-associated TCR beta chains recognize cytomegalovirus antigens. In a later analysis, several top co-occurrence clusters were reported to appear linked to parvovirus B19, influenza, CMV and Epstein-Barr virus. Linkage disequilibrium might explain the correlated functional status among segregating V segments, but an unknown experimental factor could not be excluded. Sequencing depth was assumed to be roughly uniform across donors in the presence/absence analyses, though that assumption may not hold. The authors suggested that the approach could potentially be generalized to other disease states and immunological phenotypes. A group of highly shared sequence variants was considered likely to be a technical artifact of the sequencing pipeline. An earlier analysis of around 600 of the donors showed that most TCR beta V segments appeared in productive rearrangements either about 90% or about 30% of the time, which broadly matched IMGT annotations. This cohort had only TCR beta chains sequenced, and the lack of alpha or paired-chain data limited which features could be detected. Across donors, most TCR sequences were observed very rarely, whereas some public TCRs were present in many individuals. Strong co-occurrence of HLA alleles, especially DR and DQ, made assigning TCR associations to individual alleles difficult. The study gave a list of more than 150 TCR beta chains associated with cytomegalovirus. A further reported finding was that TCR beta sequences accurately predicted the HLA-A and HLA-B alleles for most subjects in the first cohort. In a later genetic analysis, a missense DCLRE1C variant was associated with V-gene and J-gene trimming of TCR beta chains, and the association was replicated in an independent cohort. For the cohort, immune exposure information was limited to CMV serostatus. The earlier analysis of 587 of the donors excluded roughly 16 rarely observed V segments, including chromosome 9 orphons, because counts were too low. HLA typing was unavailable for some donors at each locus, so association tests used only the typed subset. The classifier was reported to diagnose cytomegalovirus status with high specificity and sensitivity in both the original and validation cohorts. A later analysis found that TCR association rates varied across HLA loci, with DRB1 alleles showing the most associated TCRs and HLA-C alleles the fewest.

The library was obtained by the immunoSEQ multiplex PCR assay. The multiplex PCR relied on a mix of 60 forward primers for TCR Vbeta segments and 13 reverse primers for TCR Jbeta segments. The CDR3 region of rearranged TCR beta genes was amplified from genomic DNA by a multiplex PCR assay. Amplified TCR beta libraries were sequenced as 87-base-pair reads on the Illumina HiSeq System. The paper's data handling went like this. A later analysis counted tens of millions of unique TCR beta chains across the 650 to 800 repertoires, and around 9.9 million of these chains were shared by at least two donors. Raw reads were error-corrected and collapsed into unique sequences with a nearest-neighbor algorithm that merged closely related sequences to remove PCR and sequencing errors. V, D and J gene segments were assigned by aligning CDR3 sequences to IMGT reference sequences. For a sequence to be retained, a match of at least six nucleotides was required to both a V gene segment and a J gene segment. Rearrangements were called productive when the CDR3 lacked stop codons and stayed in frame with V and J; all others were non-productive. CDR3 was defined according to IMGT convention as the region running from the second conserved V-encoded cysteine to the conserved J-encoded phenylalanine. The earlier analysis of 500 to 600 of the donors excluded sequences that lacked an unambiguous match to a single V gene segment. An earlier analysis of about 600 of the donors called V segments functional above 56.7% productive rearrangements and segregating when the between-donor standard deviation exceeded 5%. To diagnose cytomegalovirus status from the catalog of TCR beta chain sequences, a statistical classification framework was built. V and J gene assignment, in a later analysis, came from comparing TCR nucleotide sequences with IMGT/GENE-DB human TR gene sequences. Using the TCRdist pipeline, a later analysis assigned CDR3 sequences along with most-parsimonious VDJ recombination scenarios. In a later analysis, every TCR beta chain was defined by the combination of its CDR3 amino acid sequence and its V-gene family, and reads without a unique V-gene family were dropped. To address suspected cross-contamination and a sequencing artifact, a later analysis removed roughly 640 highly shared, low-generation-probability nucleotide sequences. For each public chain, a later analysis derived a clonal expansion index from normalized ranks of inferred template counts within each repertoire. In a later analysis, generation probabilities were computed with a VDJ recombination model fitted to out-of-frame rearrangements, and the resulting probabilities were checked against IGoR. Hypergeometric tests were used in a later analysis to score TCR-TCR, TCR-HLA and TCR-CMV co-occurrence, with a repertoire-size bias correction applied to the TCR pairs. To estimate false discovery rates, a later analysis permuted the HLA or CMV assignments 20 times. In a later analysis, co-occurring TCRs were grouped with DBSCAN, and TCRdist sequence similarity was added when clustering was performed within HLA-allele-positive subsets. Co-occurrence clustering excluded repertoires with fewer than 30,000 or more than 120,000 public chains, plus five with anomalous nucleotide sharing. TCRdb took this table from immuneACCESS and kept in-frame rearrangements with V and J called. Such tables lack part of the clones; where checked against another copy, unresolved V genes explain under half of the gap, and the rest is unexplained. V and J calls and clone size are given by that table; D and trimming were obtained from the DNA. A total of about 170,000 clones appear in this sample, around 76% of them only once. The top ten clonotypes cover around 1.5% of the sample.

The cohort was made up of 650 to 700 healthy bone marrow donors. All cohort members were sampled while nominally healthy, although unrecorded immune exposures were likely present. The donor was CMV seropositive and belonged to the group of 250 to 350 seropositive cohort members. A peripheral blood sample was collected from each donor, and TCR beta sequencing was performed on peripheral blood mononuclear cells. Genomic DNA was extracted from the blood cell samples with the Qiagen DNeasy Blood Extraction Kit. On this clone itself: The specificity of this receptor is unknown. No base quality values were provided; no much bigger clone lies one nucleotide off.

Sequencing was carried out using PBMCs. The sequence derives from a girl between 10 and 17 years old in good health and CMV-seropositive.

The nucleotide sequence is TGTGCCAGCAGTAGGCTAGCGGTATCCTACAATGAGCAGTTCTTC. Translation gives CASSRLAVSYNEQFF. The rearranged chain carries TRBV28 and TRBJ2-1; a stretch of 7 junction bases matches TRBD2. Based on the germline V gene, the CDR1 and CDR2 sequences are MDHEN and SYDVKM. After removal of 5 bases from V and 1 base from J, the junction retains 5 bases not matched to a gene. The CDR3 measures 15 amino acids from cysteine to phenylalanine. The retained sequence is limited to the CDR3, 45 bases, with the frame set at the first base. Here the CDR3 is joined to the reference TRBV28 and TRBJ2-1 genes, and the full variable domain is: DVKVTQSSRYLVKRTGEKVFLECVQDMDHENMFWYRQDPGLGLRLIYFSYDVKMKEKGDIPEGYSVSREKKERFSLILESASTNQTSMYLCASSRLAVSYNEQFFGPGTRLTVL.